This T cell receptor beta chain was profiled in a study of T cell changes during pregnancy in multiple sclerosis. The data were produced by immunoSEQ multiplex PCR, yet TCRdb's version contains in-frame clones alone and is incomplete. The data hold tens of thousands of clones, with approximately 87% observed a single time. Trimming at V came to 7 bases and at J to 4 bases, leaving 7 bases not matched to a gene. Germline V lookup: CDR1 MGHDK, CDR2 SYGVNS. The CDR3 has 14 amino acids. The rearrangement links TRBV25-1 to TRBJ2-1; 7 bases line up with TRBD2. This receptor was identified in a female donor in good health, enrolled as a control in a pregnancy study. The sequences come from peripheral blood, collected in the first trimester of pregnancy. CDR3 protein: CASKRDGLYNEQFF. CDR3 nucleotide sequence: TGTGCCAGCAAGCGGGACGGACTATACAATGAGCAGTTCTTC.